Below are 32 T cell receptor beta chains sequenced from a single sample in a study of shared clonotypes between healthy human individuals (dated by TCRdb to 2018 to 2020). Libraries were constructed by the immunoSEQ multiplex PCR assay. What TCRdb holds here is the immuneACCESS table cut down to in-frame rearrangements. Part of the clones is not present; checked against another copy, under half of the missing clones reflect an unresolved V gene, and the others are unexplained. For this sample there are a few million clones; approximately 96% appear just once. The leading ten clones occupy around 0.13% of the sample. What was sequenced was naive CD4+ T cells sorted from blood. The cell subset or site label, read with the paper, signifies: CD45RA+ positively selected. The receptors originated from a man between 18 and 35 years old in good health.

The chain recombines TRBV7-2 with TRBJ2-7, with no clear D. CDR3 length: 16 amino acids. From germline, CDR1 is SGHTA and CDR2 FQGNSA. V lost 1 base, J lost 0 bases, and 13 bases lay in between. The CDR3 DNA reads TGTGCCAGCAGCTTAGAGTCCCAGCCCTTCTCCTACGAGCAGTACTTC. This gives the protein CASSLESQPFSYEQYF. Using reference TRBV7-2 and TRBJ2-7 for the parts outside the CDR3, the full variable domain is GAGVSQSPSNKVTEKGKDVELRCDPISGHTALYWYRQSLGQGLEFLIYFQGNSAPDKSGLPSDRFSAERTGGSVSTLTIQRTQQEDSAVYLCASSLESQPFSYEQYFGPGTRLTVT.

This rearrangement joins TRBV6-5 to TRBJ2-1; the match to TRBD1 covers 8 bases. The V gene's germline CDR1 is MNHEY and CDR2 SVGAGI. CDR3 length: 14 residues. With V trimmed by 6 bases and J by 5 bases, 6 bases remained unmatched. The CDR3 bases are TGTGCCAGCAGAAGGGGGACAGGAGACAATGAGCAGTTCTTC. This gives the protein CASRRGTGDNEQFF.

This clone occurred once. The chain is built from TRBV5-1 and TRBJ2-1; no reliable D call. V lost 0 bases and J 7 bases, leaving 11 bases between the germline ends. The CDR3 totals 14 residues. Germline CDR1 and CDR2: SGHRS and YFSETQ. CDR3 protein: CASSLDSPWNEQFF. CDR3 coding DNA: TGCGCCAGCAGCTTGGACAGTCCATGGAATGAGCAGTTCTTC.

The chain has TRBV9 and TRBJ2-2, with D maybe TRBD1 (5 bases). The V and J ends lost 1 base and 6 bases respectively, with 10 bases between them. CDR3 length: 14 residues. Per germline, CDR1 SGDLS and CDR2 YYNGEE. As DNA, the CDR3 is TGTGCCAGCAGCGTACAGGGTGGGCCCGGGGAGCTGTTTTTT. Residues: CASSVQGGPGELFF.

The rearrangement joins TRBV5-1 to TRBJ2-5; D is ambiguous. Looked up from germline, CDR1 is SGHRS and CDR2 is YFSETQ. This CDR3 is 15 amino acids long. V shed 0 bases and J shed 5 bases, with 14 bases lying between them. The CDR3 coding sequence is TGCGCCAGCAGCTTGGAGGGTGCCTCGCGGGAGACCCAGTACTTC. This sequence encodes CASSLEGASRETQYF.

This chain uses TRBV6-1 with TRBJ1-5; a weak D match, TRBD1 (5 bases). The length of the CDR3 is 16 residues. Germline lookup yields CDR1 MNHNS and CDR2 SASEGT. The germline V and J ends were trimmed by 2 bases and 6 bases, with 17 bases remaining between them. This chain's CDR3 is CASSESRGVFPQPQHF. CDR3 bases: TGTGCCAGCAGTGAAAGTAGAGGGGTGTTCCCTCAGCCCCAGCATTTT.

The J gene is TRBJ2-1, the V gene TRBV5-4; D gene unclear. Trimming shortened V by 3 bases and J by 9 bases, and 13 bases separated the two germline ends. The CDR3 covers 13 residues. The germline V gene encodes CDR1 SGHNT and CDR2 YYREEE (reference sequence). CDR3: CASSWVGIPEQFF. The CDR3 coding sequence is TGTGCCAGCAGCTGGGTGGGGATACCTGAGCAGTTCTTC.

On this clone: This sample includes further DNA sequences coding for the same CDR3. The chain links TRBV29-1 to TRBJ2-7; the D gene could be TRBD1 or TRBD2 (5 bases each). V lost 3 bases and J lost 3, with 6 bases in between. The CDR3 is made up of 11 amino acids. CDR1 is SQVTM and CDR2 is ANQGSEA in the germline V gene. CDR3 nucleotides: TGCAGCGTTGAGGGGGTCTACGAGCAGTACTTC. Translating it yields CSVEGVYEQYF.

J is TRBJ2-5 and V is TRBV29-1; D uncertain. Germline V gene sequence: CDR1 SQVTM, CDR2 ANQGSEA. Trimming removed 6 bases from V and 4 bases from J, with 12 bases in between. CDR3 length equals 12 residues. CDR3 coding DNA: TGCAGCGTCACAGAGATGGGAGAGACCCAGTACTTC. Its protein is CSVTEMGETQYF.

The rearrangement joins TRBV5-6 to TRBJ1-2; 7 bases align to TRBD1. The ends lost 7 bases at V and 0 bases at J; junction bases unmatched: 3. The CDR3 runs to 13 residues. The germline V gene encodes CDR1 SGHDT and CDR2 YYEEEE. In nucleotides, the CDR3 is TGTGCCAGCGGGGGACAGCCTAACTATGGCTACACCTTC. It specifies CASGGQPNYGYTF.

The chain carries TRBV6-5 and TRBJ1-2, with 10 bases that match TRBD1. With 6 bases clipped from V and 9 bases from J, the junction kept 1 base outside the gene matches. Per the germline V gene, CDR1 is MNHEY and CDR2 is SVGAGI. The CDR3 has 11 amino acids. CDR3 nucleotide sequence: TGTGCCAGCAGGGGACAGGGGAGCTACACCTTC. Residues: CASRGQGSYTF.

The chain links TRBV28 to TRBJ1-6; D not resolved. The CDR3 extends over 13 amino acids. Germline CDR1 is MDHEN and CDR2 is SYDVKM. Trimming pared 7 bases from V and 7 bases from J, leaving 11 bases between. The CDR3 DNA reads as TGTGCCAGCAACTATGAGTCAAATTCACCCCTCCACTTT. Protein product: CASNYESNSPLHF.

The chain is built from TRBV6-1 and TRBJ1-6; no clear D gene. This CDR3 spans 13 amino acids. V was shortened by 6 bases and J by 5 bases, with 8 bases between the two germline ends. CDR1 and CDR2 (germline): MNHNS, SASEGT. CDR3 sequence reads: CASRIIDNSPLHF. The CDR3 nucleotides read TGTGCCAGCAGAATCATTGATAATTCACCCCTCCACTTT.

The genes are TRBV9 and TRBJ1-4; D is unresolved. V dropped 5 bases and J dropped 4 bases, with 12 bases sitting between them. The CDR3 length is 14 residues. Germline V gene data show CDR1 as SGDLS and CDR2 as YYNGEE. The CDR3 is CASRFMWCNEKLFF. CDR3 nucleotides: TGTGCCAGCAGGTTTATGTGGTGTAATGAAAAACTGTTTTTT.

The CDR3 nucleotides are TGTGCCAGCAGCCAACAGGGGGCGAGCACTGAAGCTTTCTTT. Translation: CASSQQGASTEAFF. The gene calls are TRBV6-1 and TRBJ1-1, with 9 bases identical to TRBD1. The CDR3 totals 14 residues. The junction had 6 bases not matched to a gene; V was cut back by 6 bases and J by 4 bases. Germline-derived CDR1 and CDR2 are MNHNS and SASEGT.

The chain recombines TRBV2 with TRBJ1-5; D perhaps matches TRBD1 (6 bases). The CDR3 consists of 15 residues. Germline V gene lookup returns CDR1 SNHLY and CDR2 FYNNEI. Between the trimmed V and J ends, which lost 5 bases and 3 bases, there was a span of 14 bases. CDR3 region: CASSPRDIANQPQHF. The CDR3 region has the DNA TGTGCCAGCAGTCCCCGGGACATAGCCAATCAGCCCCAGCATTTT.

The V call is TRBV21-1, the J call TRBJ1-2. TRBV21-1 is marked as a pseudogene. The CDR3 has 16 amino acids. The CDR3 DNA sequence: TGTGCCAGCAGCAAAGCCCCGGGGGGTCCTAACTATGGCTACACCTTC. It encodes CASSKAPGGPNYGYTF.

The chain combines TRBV19 with TRBJ2-3; D possibly uses TRBD1 or TRBD2 (6 bases each). Germline V gives CDR1 LNHDA, CDR2 SQIVND (reference sequence). Trimming shortened V by 7 bases and J by 4 bases, and 15 bases separated the two germline ends. This CDR3 has 14 amino acids. This CDR3 is CASTLRGAPDTQYF. The CDR3 bases are TGTGCCAGTACACTTAGGGGGGCTCCAGATACGCAGTATTTT.

The chain employs TRBV6-5 and TRBJ2-7, with D perhaps assigned TRBD1 or TRBD2 (5 bases each). This CDR3 is built from 14 residues. V was clipped by 5 bases and J by 2 bases, with 13 bases between them. Germline CDR1 reads MNHEY; CDR2 reads SVGAGI. The chain's CDR3 is CASSVGGNAYEQYF. CDR3 nucleotide sequence: TGTGCCAGCAGTGTTGGGGGAAATGCCTACGAGCAGTACTTC.

This chain joins TRBV5-6 and TRBJ1-2; TRBD1 agrees at 7 bases. With V trimmed by 4 bases and J by 6 bases, 21 bases remained unmatched. Germline assignment: CDR1 SGHDT and CDR2 YYEEEE. The CDR3 totals 18 residues. The CDR3 region has the DNA TGTGCCAGCAGCCCGTCGGTCGGTCGGGACAGACCCAACCATGGCTACACCTTC. Translating it yields CASSPSVGRDRPNHGYTF.

CDR3 DNA: TGTGCCAGCAGCCACGGAGGTCGGGACGCCGTTAACTATGGCTACACCTTC. Encoded protein: CASSHGGRDAVNYGYTF. The chain links TRBV11-2 to TRBJ1-2; a weak D match, TRBD1 (5 bases). The V and J ends lost 5 bases and 1 base respectively, with 20 bases between them. This CDR3 has 17 amino acids. Germline V gene lookup returns CDR1 SGHAT and CDR2 FQNNGV.

The chain carries TRBV7-3 and TRBJ1-1, with D perhaps TRBD1 (6 bases). Trimming pared 1 base from V and 0 bases from J, leaving 15 bases between. The CDR3 is 17 amino acids. Germline V gives CDR1 SGHTA, CDR2 FQGTGA. CDR3: CASSLRGGQTMNTEAFF. In DNA, the CDR3 is TGTGCCAGCAGCTTAAGAGGTGGACAGACGATGAACACTGAAGCTTTCTTT.

This rearrangement joins TRBV2 to TRBJ1-2, with D hard to call. Germline V gene lookup returns CDR1 SNHLY and CDR2 FYNNEI. The CDR3 consists of 12 residues. V was shortened by 7 bases and J by 3 bases, with 9 bases between the two germline ends. The CDR3 is CASTPGYYGYTF. The CDR3 DNA is TGTGCCAGCACCCCGGGCTACTATGGCTACACCTTC.

The J gene is TRBJ2-7, the V gene TRBV12-2. TRBV12-2 has pseudogene status. The CDR3 totals 11 residues. This chain's CDR3 is CASRLEDEQYF. DNA of the CDR3: TGTGCAAGTCGCTTAGAGGACGAGCAGTACTTC.

The rearrangement links TRBV2 to TRBJ2-3, with 7 bases that match TRBD2. Trimming took 2 bases from V and 5 from J; bases not matched to a gene: 7. This CDR3 has 15 residues. Germline CDR1 and CDR2: SNHLY and FYNNEI. CDR3 region: CASSEPLARRDTQYF. CDR3 bases: TGTGCCAGCAGTGAACCACTAGCGAGGAGAGATACGCAGTATTTT.

V and J are TRBV7-9 and TRBJ2-1; TRBD2 agrees at 8 bases. CDR1 is SEHNR, CDR2 FQNEAQ, per germline (reference sequence). The CDR3 consists of 15 residues. Trimming removed 0 bases from V and 5 bases from J; junction bases left unmatched: 3. Here the CDR3 DNA reads TGTGCCAGCAGCTTAGCGGCTAGCGGGCACAATGAGCAGTTCTTC. This codes for CASSLAASGHNEQFF.

The rearrangement uses TRBV2 and TRBJ2-3; D is unresolved. V shed 7 bases and J shed 0 bases, with 11 bases lying between them. CDR3 length equals 14 residues. In germline, CDR1 is SNHLY, CDR2 FYNNEI. CDR3 in amino acids: CASTPLVSTDTQYF. CDR3 in DNA: TGTGCCAGCACTCCGCTAGTAAGCACAGATACGCAGTATTTT.

The CDR3 sequence: CASSSADASYEQYF. The DNA of the CDR3 is TGTGCCAGCAGCTCCGCGGACGCAAGCTACGAGCAGTACTTC. V and J are TRBV5-4 and TRBJ2-7; D uncertain. V lost 3 bases to trimming and J lost 3 bases, with 13 bases between them. The CDR3 is 14 amino acids. In germline, CDR1 is SGHNT, CDR2 YYREEE (reference sequence).

V is TRBV9 and J is TRBJ2-3, with a possible D match to TRBD1 (6 bases). This CDR3 spans 16 amino acids. V was shortened by 2 bases and J by 1 base, with 14 bases between the two germline ends. In germline, CDR1 is SGDLS, CDR2 YYNGEE. CDR3 DNA: TGTGCCAGCAGCGTCACCGGGACAATAGGCACAGATACGCAGTATTTT. Its translation: CASSVTGTIGTDTQYF.

The chain uses TRBV5-6 and TRBJ2-3; D call uncertain. This CDR3 has 17 amino acids. The germline V and J ends were trimmed by 0 bases and 0 bases, with 14 bases remaining between them. The V gene's germline CDR1 is SGHDT and CDR2 YYEEEE. CDR3 in amino acids: CASSLGRVVFSTDTQYF. CDR3 DNA: TGTGCCAGCAGCTTGGGACGGGTAGTCTTTAGCACAGATACGCAGTATTTT.

This clone came up a few times. This chain connects TRBV27 to TRBJ1-2; TRBD1 matches 7 bases. The V gene's germline CDR1 is MNHEY and CDR2 SMNVEV (reference sequence). The trim removed 8 bases at V and 8 bases at J, leaving 8 bases unmatched. The CDR3 contains 12 residues. This CDR3 is CASGQAFQGYTF. DNA for the CDR3: TGTGCCAGCGGACAGGCATTTCAGGGCTACACCTTC.

The CDR3 here is CASSLGGSGYNEQFF. Here the CDR3 DNA reads TGTGCCAGCAGCTTAGGGGGTAGCGGCTACAATGAGCAGTTCTTC. V is TRBV7-9 and J is TRBJ2-1, with TRBD2 as a possible D gene (6 bases). V lost 1 base to trimming and J lost 3 bases, with 10 bases between them. CDR1 and CDR2 (germline): SEHNR, FQNEAQ (reference sequence). The CDR3 covers 15 residues.